The next 26 T cell receptor beta chains were all read from a single sample in a study of cytomegalovirus exposure and HLA in healthy donors. With 60 Vbeta and 13 Jbeta primers, the PCR was carried out. Assay: immunoSEQ multiplex PCR; the TCRdb copy retains only in-frame clones and omits some. The table includes 90,000 to 95,000 clones, around 80% detected once. The sequenced sample was PBMCs. These receptors were obtained from a man aged 18 to 35 in good health and CMV-seronegative.

With regard to this clone: Other DNA sequences in the sample encode the same CDR3. The chain is built from TRBV2 and TRBJ1-6, with a tentative D call TRBD1 (5 bases). Germline V gene lookup returns CDR1 SNHLY and CDR2 FYNNEI. This CDR3 has 15 amino acids. V was pared by 3 bases and J by 6 bases, with 12 bases between. This CDR3 reads CASSEEGLGNSPLHF. The CDR3 DNA follows: TGTGCCAGCAGTGAGGAGGGGTTGGGTAATTCACCCCTCCACTTT.

With regard to this clone: A junction end diverges from the germline sequence, so it may reflect a read error. Other DNA sequences in the sample encode the same CDR3. This chain links TRBV7-3 with TRBJ1-1; tentatively, D is TRBD1 (6 bases). The germline V gene has CDR1 SGHTA and CDR2 FQGTGA. The CDR3 length is 15 residues. CDR3 region: CASSLQGPLGTEAFF. The CDR3 DNA is TGTGCCAGCAGCTTGCAGGGGCCCCTTGGCACTGAGGCTTTCTTT. Together with reference TRBV7-3 and TRBJ1-1, the CDR3 gives the full variable domain: GAGVSQTPSNKVTEKGKYVELRCDPISGHTALYWYRQSLGQGPEFLIYFQGTGAADDSGLPNDRFFAVRPEGSVSTLKIQRTERGDSAVYLCASSLQGPLGTEAFFGQGTRLTVV.

V and J are TRBV7-9 and TRBJ2-1; D remains ambiguous. Per the germline V gene, CDR1 is SEHNR and CDR2 is FQNEAQ (reference sequence). CDR3 length: 13 residues. Trimming left V 8 bases short and J 3 bases short, with 11 bases between. The CDR3 DNA reads as TGTGCCAGCCTAGGCGCGATCTACAATGAGCAGTTCTTC. It translates to CASLGAIYNEQFF.

The chain recombines TRBV12-5 with TRBJ2-7; 13 nucleotides align to TRBD2. The CDR3 runs to 20 residues. V was pared by 1 base and J by 0 bases, with 12 bases of the junction left unmatched. Germline V gene sequence: CDR1 LGHNT, CDR2 FRNRAP. CDR3 in amino acids: CASGLGPKGLAGPSSYEQYF. The CDR3 DNA reads TGTGCTAGTGGTTTGGGCCCCAAGGGACTAGCGGGGCCGAGCTCCTACGAGCAGTACTTC.

The V call is TRBV5-1, the J call TRBJ2-3; the match to TRBD2 covers 9 bases. J was trimmed by 6 bases and V by 4 bases; bases with no gene match: 6. The CDR3 is 14 residues long. Per the germline V gene, CDR1 is SGHRS and CDR2 is YFSETQ. CDR3 nucleotide sequence: TGCGCCAGCAGCCCCGCGGGGGGGGTGGATACGCAGTATTTT. Translation gives CASSPAGGVDTQYF.

The genes are TRBV18 and TRBJ2-7, with D possibly being TRBD1 (6 bases). This CDR3 is built from 16 residues. Between the trimmed V and J ends, which lost 5 bases and 3 bases, there was a span of 20 bases. Germline CDR1 KGHSH, CDR2 LQKENI. CDR3 amino acids: CASSSSTQTGGYEQYF. CDR3 coding DNA: TGTGCCAGCTCATCTTCTACTCAGACAGGTGGCTACGAGCAGTACTTC. Filled out from reference TRBV18 and TRBJ2-7, the complete variable domain reads NAGVMQNPRHLVRRRGQEARLRCSPMKGHSHVYWYRQLPEEGLKFMVYLQKENIIDESGMPKERFSAEFPKEGPSILRIQQVVRGDSAAYFCASSSSTQTGGYEQYFGPGTRLTVT.

This sequence joins TRBV27 and TRBJ1-1; 8 positions agree with TRBD1. The CDR3 runs 18 residues. In germline, CDR1 is MNHEY, CDR2 SMNVEV (reference sequence). Trimming took 5 bases from V and 1 from J; bases not matched to a gene: 15. In DNA form, the CDR3 reads TGTGCCAGCAGTCCACACCGGCAGGGGGCGACCCCGAACACTGAAGCTTTCTTT. Translation: CASSPHRQGATPNTEAFF.

V and J are TRBV9 and TRBJ1-3, with 8 bases aligning to TRBD1. Germline assignment: CDR1 SGDLS and CDR2 YYNGEE. This CDR3 is 18 amino acids long. V shed 2 bases and J 4 bases; nucleotides not matched to a gene: 14. CDR3 in amino acids: CASSVGGPRTGLGNTIYF. Written as DNA, the CDR3 is TGTGCCAGCAGCGTTGGGGGACCAAGGACAGGGTTAGGAAACACCATATATTTT.

The chain carries TRBV2 and TRBJ1-2; D is possibly TRBD1 (5 bases). The CDR3 spans 13 residues. Trimming cost V 4 bases and J 8 bases, with 14 bases left between them. Germline V gives CDR1 SNHLY, CDR2 FYNNEI. The CDR3 bases are TGTGCCAGCAGTGTTGGGCTGGGGGGGGGCTACACCTTC. It encodes CASSVGLGGGYTF.

The chain recombines TRBV12-5 with TRBJ2-7; D gene unclear. Trimming stripped 4 bases from V and 0 bases from J, with 10 bases between. CDR1 is LGHNT and CDR2 is FRNRAP in the germline V gene. CDR3 size: 14 residues. CDR3 amino acids: CASGSPTNSYEQYF. CDR3 sequence (DNA): TGTGCTAGTGGTTCACCTACCAACTCCTACGAGCAGTACTTC. Drawing the rest from reference TRBV12-5 and TRBJ2-7, the complete variable domain is DARVTQTPRHKVTEMGQEVTMRCQPILGHNTVFWYRQTMMQGLELLAYFRNRAPLDDSGMPKDRFSAEMPDATLATLKIQPSEPRDSAVYFCASGSPTNSYEQYFGPGTRLTVT.

The J gene is TRBJ1-1, the V gene TRBV6-1; D unresolved. Deletions cut 2 bases from V and 0 bases from J, with 10 bases between. Germline values: CDR1 MNHNS, CDR2 SASEGT. CDR3 length equals 15 residues. The CDR3 reads CASSEFGVMNTEAFF. The CDR3 DNA is TGTGCCAGCAGTGAATTCGGTGTGATGAACACTGAAGCTTTCTTT.

The chain uses TRBV5-8 and TRBJ2-7, with 11 bases identical to TRBD2. CDR1 is SGHTS, CDR2 YDEGEE, per germline. The CDR3 covers 16 residues. The junction had 5 bases not matched to a gene; V was cut back by 0 bases and J by 3 bases. CDR3 sequence reads: CASSLAASGGSYEQYF. The CDR3 bases are TGTGCCAGCAGCTTGGCAGCTAGCGGGGGGAGCTACGAGCAGTACTTC.

The chain uses TRBV2 and TRBJ2-1; 11 bases match TRBD2. CDR3 length: 15 residues. CDR1 and CDR2 (germline): SNHLY, FYNNEI. V trimming: 5 bases; J trimming: 4 bases; junction bases outside the gene matches: 4. CDR3 loop: CASSSGTSGYNEQFF. The CDR3 DNA is TGTGCCAGCAGTTCCGGGACTAGCGGATACAATGAGCAGTTCTTC. The entire variable domain, with the rest obtained from reference TRBV2 and TRBJ2-1, is as follows: EPEVTQTPSHQVTQMGQEVILRCVPISNHLYFYWYRQILGQKVEFLVSFYNNEISEKSEIFDDQFSVERPDGSNFTLKIRSTKLEDSAMYFCASSSGTSGYNEQFFGPGTRLTVL.

About this clone itself: The sample contains more than one DNA sequence encoding this CDR3. The J gene is TRBJ1-1, the V gene TRBV19; TRBD1 might be the D (6 bases). This CDR3 is built from 17 residues. Trimming shortened V by 5 bases and J by 1 base, and 20 bases separated the two germline ends. CDR1 and CDR2 from the germline V gene are LNHDA and SQIVND (reference sequence). The CDR3 here is CASSSVEGGRANTEAFF. The CDR3 bases are TGTGCCAGTAGTTCCGTCGAGGGGGGGCGTGCGAACACTGAAGCTTTCTTT.

The chain recombines TRBV7-2 with TRBJ1-2; D is perhaps TRBD1 (6 bases). Germline values: CDR1 SGHTA, CDR2 FQGNSA. The CDR3 runs 14 residues. The ends were cut back, 5 bases at V and 8 bases at J, with 18 bases in the middle. The CDR3 is CASSLHRVLGGYTF. DNA for the CDR3: TGTGCCAGCAGCCTACACAGGGTACTCGGGGGCTACACCTTC.

The chain uses TRBV7-9 and TRBJ2-7, with 10 bases that match TRBD1. Germline V CDR1 and CDR2: SEHNR, FQNEAQ (reference sequence). J gave up 3 bases and V 7 bases, and 6 bases lay outside the gene matches. The CDR3 has 14 amino acids. The CDR3 sequence is CASTPGQGNYEQYF. The CDR3 DNA follows: TGTGCCAGCACCCCGGGACAGGGGAACTACGAGCAGTACTTC.

V gene TRBV7-2 combines with J gene TRBJ2-5; the match to TRBD2 covers 7 bases. Per the germline V gene, CDR1 is SGHTA and CDR2 is FQGNSA. The CDR3 loop spans 15 amino acids. Trimming took 4 bases from V and 1 from J; bases not matched to a gene: 6. For the CDR3, the DNA is TGTGCCAGCAGCTACCAGGGAGGGATCCAAGAGACCCAGTACTTC. Residues: CASSYQGGIQETQYF.

This clone was detected only a few times. CDR3 protein: CASSYGDPRMSFF. The CDR3 DNA sequence: TGTGCCAGCAGTTACGGAGACCCTCGGATGTCTTTCTTT. V gene TRBV6-5 combines with J gene TRBJ1-1; the D is unclear. The CDR3 sequence is 13 residues long. CDR1 is MNHEY, CDR2 SVGAGI, per germline. Trimming cost V 2 bases and J 12 bases, with 16 bases left between them.

V and J are TRBV7-9 and TRBJ2-3, with TRBD2 as a possible D gene (5 bases). Trimming pared 5 bases from V and 2 bases from J, leaving 11 bases between. Germline CDR1 reads SEHNR; CDR2 reads FQNEAQ (reference sequence). The CDR3 is made up of 14 amino acids. The CDR3 loop reads CASSDTGFTDTQYF. Written as DNA, the CDR3 is TGTGCCAGCAGCGATACGGGGTTCACAGATACGCAGTATTTT.

J is TRBJ2-7 and V is TRBV2; 15 bases line up with TRBD2. Germline V lookup: CDR1 SNHLY, CDR2 FYNNEI. The CDR3 has 13 residues. V lost 7 bases, J lost 8 bases, and 3 bases stayed unmatched. The CDR3 sequence: CASTGLAGGKQYF. CDR3 nucleotides: TGTGCCAGCACCGGACTAGCGGGGGGGAAGCAGTACTTC.

The chain joins TRBV6-5 to TRBJ2-2; 7 bases agree with TRBD1. Per germline, CDR1 MNHEY and CDR2 SVGAGI. The V segment lost 2 bases and the J segment 4 bases; nucleotides outside the gene matches: 4. The CDR3 length is 15 residues. The CDR3 nucleotides are TGTGCCAGCAGTTACGGGTCAGGGGGCACCGGGGAGCTGTTTTTT. Protein sequence: CASSYGSGGTGELFF.

As to this clone: Because the CDR3 is missing its conserved closing phenylalanine or tryptophan, this is likely a read error. This chain links TRBV14 with TRBJ1-4; TRBD1 is a possible D gene (5 bases). Germline V gene lookup returns CDR1 SGHDN and CDR2 FVKESK. With 1 base removed from V and 1 base from J, the gap between germline ends came to 13 bases. CDR3 length: 17 residues. CDR3 nucleotides: TGTGCCAGCAGCCAAGCGATTGACAGTCTAACTAATGAAAAACTGTTTTCT. Its translation is CASSQAIDSLTNEKLFS.

The CDR3 is CASSQSGFYGYTF. As DNA, the CDR3 is TGTGCCAGCAGCCAATCCGGGTTCTATGGCTACACCTTC. The chain links TRBV11-2 to TRBJ1-2; D is unclear. Germline loops: CDR1 SGHAT, CDR2 FQNNGV. V shed 5 bases and J shed 4 bases, with 11 bases lying between them. The CDR3 runs 13 residues.

The chain recombines TRBV18 with TRBJ1-4; D gene ambiguous. Trimming pared 3 bases from V and 0 bases from J, leaving 14 bases between. The germline V gene has CDR1 KGHSH and CDR2 LQKENI. The CDR3 has 17 amino acids. The CDR3 here is CASSPLTLLATNEKLFF. In DNA form, the CDR3 reads TGTGCCAGCTCACCCCTTACGCTACTCGCAACTAATGAAAAACTGTTTTTT.

This chain links TRBV13 with TRBJ1-1; a possible D gene is TRBD1 (5 bases). V lost 6 bases and J lost 1, with 6 bases in between. CDR1 and CDR2 from the germline V gene are PRHDT and FYEKMQ (reference sequence). This CDR3 is built from 12 residues. CDR3 residues: CASRQGNTEAFF. For the CDR3, the DNA is TGTGCCAGCAGGCAGGGGAACACTGAAGCTTTCTTT.

The gene calls are TRBV19 and TRBJ1-5, with D possibly being TRBD1 (5 bases). This CDR3 has 13 amino acids. The V end lost 7 bases, the J end lost 3 bases, and 10 bases lay between the germline ends. From germline, CDR1 is LNHDA and CDR2 SQIVND (reference sequence). The CDR3 DNA follows: TGTGCCAGTACCGGGACTTTCAATCAGCCCCAGCATTTT. This sequence encodes CASTGTFNQPQHF.